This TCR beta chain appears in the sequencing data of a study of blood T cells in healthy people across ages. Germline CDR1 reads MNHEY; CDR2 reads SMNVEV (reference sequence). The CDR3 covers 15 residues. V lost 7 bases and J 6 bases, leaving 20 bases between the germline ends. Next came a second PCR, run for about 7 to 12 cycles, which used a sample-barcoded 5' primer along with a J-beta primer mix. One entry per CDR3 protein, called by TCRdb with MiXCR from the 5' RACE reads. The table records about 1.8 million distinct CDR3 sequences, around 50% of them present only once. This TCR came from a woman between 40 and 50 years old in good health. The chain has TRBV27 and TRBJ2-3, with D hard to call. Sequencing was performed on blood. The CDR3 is CASTSTRTLRDTQYF. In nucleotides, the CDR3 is TGTGCCAGCACTAGTACGCGGACCCTCAGGGATACGCAGTATTTT.